A selection of T cell receptor beta chains follows, all from one sample in a study of blood T cell repertoires in COVID-19. TCRdb's table, derived via immunoSEQ multiplex PCR, lists solely in-frame clones and lacks some. The table lists over 250,000 clones, roughly 86% of them singletons. Sample: PBMCs or T cells enriched from blood (not recorded which). These receptors were obtained from a woman aged 25 to 39 who had recovered from COVID-19. Both conserved end residues are part of each CDR3. Each record gives: CDR3 DNA, CDR3 protein, V gene, D gene, clone size, J gene. The D gene is left open where the match is weak. Size is stated for part of the rows, as once, few or many counts, or as a class when the clone is expanded.

CDR3nt: TGTGCCAGTAGCGGACTAGCGGGAGGGGATACGCAGTATTTT; CDR3aa: CASSGLAGGDTQYF; v_gene: TRBV19; d_gene: TRBD2; abundance: .; j_gene: TRBJ2-3
CDR3nt: TGTGCCAGCTCACCCTACAGGGGCCCCCCCACAGATACGCAGTATTTT; CDR3aa: CASSPYRGPPTDTQYF; v_gene: TRBV18; d_gene: TRBD1; abundance: .; j_gene: TRBJ2-3
CDR3nt: TGTGCCAGCAGCTTGAAGACAGGGCCGTACATCTTC; CDR3aa: CASSLKTGPYIF; v_gene: TRBV11-3; d_gene: TRBD1; abundance: .; j_gene: TRBJ1-2
CDR3nt: TGTGCCAGCTCACCAAACCAGAGGAAAATCCCTAACTATGGCTACACCTTC; CDR3aa: CASSPNQRKIPNYGYTF; v_gene: TRBV18; d_gene: .; abundance: .; j_gene: TRBJ1-2
CDR3nt: TGTGCCAGCAGCTCAGGGATCGGTTGGGACACTGAAGCTTTCTTT; CDR3aa: CASSSGIGWDTEAFF; v_gene: TRBV7-9; d_gene: .; abundance: few; j_gene: TRBJ1-1
CDR3nt: TGTGCCAGCAGCTTAGAGGCGGGAGGTCAAGAGACCCAGTACTTC; CDR3aa: CASSLEAGGQETQYF; v_gene: TRBV7-9; d_gene: TRBD2; abundance: once; j_gene: TRBJ2-5
CDR3nt: TGTGCCAGCAGCTTAGTCGGGACTAGCGATTTGCGGGGGCAGTACTTC; CDR3aa: CASSLVGTSDLRGQYF; v_gene: TRBV7-2; d_gene: TRBD2; abundance: .; j_gene: TRBJ2-7
CDR3nt: TGTGCCAGCTTCTCAGGGACAGGGGGCCCGGGGTATGGCTACACCTTC; CDR3aa: CASFSGTGGPGYGYTF; v_gene: TRBV7-9; d_gene: TRBD1; abundance: few; j_gene: TRBJ1-2
CDR3nt: TGTGCCAGCAGCCCCGGGGGGGTGGGGAGGACCGGGGAGCTGTTTTTT; CDR3aa: CASSPGGVGRTGELFF; v_gene: TRBV5-4; d_gene: TRBD2; abundance: .; j_gene: TRBJ2-2
CDR3nt: TGTGCCAGCAGCTTAGAGGTCGGGTCACCCCTCCACTTT; CDR3aa: CASSLEVGSPLHF; v_gene: TRBV7-3; d_gene: .; abundance: .; j_gene: TRBJ1-6
CDR3nt: TGTGCCAGCAGTTACCCCGGAGGGGGCTACACCTTC; CDR3aa: CASSYPGGGYTF; v_gene: TRBV28; d_gene: .; abundance: .; j_gene: TRBJ1-2
CDR3nt: TGTGCCAGCAGTTTTACCGGGTATGGCTACACCTTC; CDR3aa: CASSFTGYGYTF; v_gene: TRBV28; d_gene: .; abundance: .; j_gene: TRBJ1-2
CDR3nt: TGTGCCAGACCCGGGCCGGGACCAGGGGTCTACGAGCAGTACTTC; CDR3aa: CARPGPGPGVYEQYF; v_gene: TRBV6-5; d_gene: .; abundance: .; j_gene: TRBJ2-7
CDR3nt: TGTGCCTGGAGTGTAGGAGGGGGCGGGGATACGCAGTATTTT; CDR3aa: CAWSVGGGGDTQYF; v_gene: TRBV30; d_gene: .; abundance: .; j_gene: TRBJ2-3
CDR3nt: TGTGCCAGCAAACACTCGACAGGGGTGGGATCACCCCTCCACTTT; CDR3aa: CASKHSTGVGSPLHF; v_gene: TRBV6-6; d_gene: TRBD1; abundance: .; j_gene: TRBJ1-6
CDR3nt: TGTGCCAGCAGTTACGGAGGGTTGCAAAACACTGAAGCTTTCTTT; CDR3aa: CASSYGGLQNTEAFF; v_gene: TRBV6-5; d_gene: .; abundance: .; j_gene: TRBJ1-1
CDR3nt: TGTGCCAGCAGCCCCTTGGGCAGCAAAGAGACCCAGTACTTC; CDR3aa: CASSPLGSKETQYF; v_gene: TRBV9; d_gene: .; abundance: .; j_gene: TRBJ2-5
CDR3nt: TGTGCCAGCAGTCCATTACAGCTAGCGGGGATAGAAGAGACCCAGTACTTC; CDR3aa: CASSPLQLAGIEETQYF; v_gene: TRBV27; d_gene: TRBD2; abundance: .; j_gene: TRBJ2-5
CDR3nt: TGTGCCAGCAGTGTAGCGGGAGGAGGAAATGAGCAGTTCTTC; CDR3aa: CASSVAGGGNEQFF; v_gene: TRBV6-1; d_gene: TRBD2; abundance: .; j_gene: TRBJ2-1
CDR3nt: TGTGCCAGCAGCCTAGCAGGGGTAGGGACTGAAGCTTTCTTT; CDR3aa: CASSLAGVGTEAFF; v_gene: TRBV3-1/TRBV3-2; d_gene: .; abundance: .; j_gene: TRBJ1-1
CDR3nt: TGTGCCAGCAGCGTCGGTCCCGTTCGAACAGATACGCAGTATTTT; CDR3aa: CASSVGPVRTDTQYF; v_gene: TRBV7-3; d_gene: .; abundance: .; j_gene: TRBJ2-3
CDR3nt: TGTGCCAGCAGCGTAGATCGGGACAGGGGATTTTATGGCTACACCTTC; CDR3aa: CASSVDRDRGFYGYTF; v_gene: TRBV9; d_gene: TRBD1; abundance: few; j_gene: TRBJ1-2
CDR3nt: TGTGCCAGCAGCCCGGAGGGGGGGCTACCCTACGAGCAGTACTTC; CDR3aa: CASSPEGGLPYEQYF; v_gene: TRBV5-5; d_gene: .; abundance: .; j_gene: TRBJ2-7
CDR3nt: TGTGCCAGCTCACCACCGCTACCGGGCACAGATACGCAGTATTTT; CDR3aa: CASSPPLPGTDTQYF; v_gene: TRBV18; d_gene: .; abundance: .; j_gene: TRBJ2-3
CDR3nt: TGTGCCAGCAGCCGACAAGCCCAACTAGCGGGAGGAACCGGGGAGCTGTTTTTT; CDR3aa: CASSRQAQLAGGTGELFF; v_gene: TRBV11-3; d_gene: TRBD2; abundance: .; j_gene: TRBJ2-2
CDR3nt: TGCGCCAGCAGCTCTTTGACTAGCTCCTACGAGCAGTACTTC; CDR3aa: CASSSLTSSYEQYF; v_gene: TRBV5-1; d_gene: .; abundance: .; j_gene: TRBJ2-7
CDR3nt: TGTGCCAGCAGCTGGGGACGGACAGACTCTGGAAACACCATATATTTT; CDR3aa: CASSWGRTDSGNTIYF; v_gene: TRBV5-8; d_gene: .; abundance: .; j_gene: TRBJ1-3
CDR3nt: TGTGCCAGCAGCTTACTAGCGGGTCGGCATGGGGAGCAGTACTTC; CDR3aa: CASSLLAGRHGEQYF; v_gene: TRBV7-9; d_gene: TRBD2; abundance: .; j_gene: TRBJ2-7
CDR3nt: TGTGCCAGCAGCAGACGGTCCCTCGGGACTAATGAAAAACTGTTTTTT; CDR3aa: CASSRRSLGTNEKLFF; v_gene: TRBV7-2; d_gene: .; abundance: .; j_gene: TRBJ1-4
CDR3nt: TGTGCCAGCAGTATCGCCCTGGGGGGGGAGCAGTTCTTC; CDR3aa: CASSIALGGEQFF; v_gene: TRBV6-2/TRBV6-3; d_gene: TRBD2; abundance: once; j_gene: TRBJ2-1
CDR3nt: TGCGCCAGCGGTATCGACAGGACCATCGTTGAAGCTTTCTTT; CDR3aa: CASGIDRTIVEAFF; v_gene: TRBV4-1; d_gene: .; abundance: few; j_gene: TRBJ1-1
CDR3nt: TGTGCCACCAGTGATTACGGGACAGCTGGCTACACCTTC; CDR3aa: CATSDYGTAGYTF; v_gene: TRBV24-1; d_gene: TRBD1; abundance: .; j_gene: TRBJ1-2
CDR3nt: TGTGCCAGCGGCTCGGTCTTCTCGGGAGGGCCCGGCGGGGAGCTGTTTTTT; CDR3aa: CASGSVFSGGPGGELFF; v_gene: TRBV27; d_gene: TRBD2; abundance: .; j_gene: TRBJ2-2